A selection of T cell receptor beta chains follows, all from one sample in a study of HIV-infected children after antiretroviral therapy interruption. TCRdb itself ran the 3' RACE reads through MiXCR, one entry per CDR3 protein. The sample shows around 15,000 distinct CDR3 sequences, about 3% of them seen only once. The sample here was CD45RO+ CD8+ T cells from PBMCs, pooled from several time points, taken from a donor given antiretroviral therapy, either interrupted or continuous. These receptor sequences come from a pool of human donors with HIV. CDR3s include the opening cysteine and the closing phenylalanine or tryptophan. The D gene is left open where the match is weak. Size tells how often a clone was seen (once, few, many) or the class of an expanded clone, and some rows leave it out.

v_gene,d_gene,j_gene,abundance,CDR3nt,CDR3aa
TRBV24-1,-,TRBJ2-1,many,TGTGCCACCAGTGATTTGCTCGACGAAAATGAGCAGTTCTTC,CATSDLLDENEQFF
TRBV13,TRBD1,TRBJ2-5,many,TGTGCCAGCAGCCCCAGGGACAGCCAAGAGACCCAGTACTTC,CASSPRDSQETQYF
TRBV5-6,-,TRBJ2-7,medium-sized,TGTGCCAGCAGCGACTTGGTGAGGTACGAGCAGTACTTC,CASSDLVRYEQYF
TRBV9,TRBD1,TRBJ2-7,many,TGTGCCAGCAGCCTCGGACAGGGGGCTTCCTACGAGCAGTACTTC,CASSLGQGASYEQYF
TRBV25-1,TRBD1,TRBJ2-2,few,TGTGCCAGTGCACAGGGGGCAGGGGACACCGGGGAGCTGTTTTTT,CASAQGAGDTGELFF
TRBV11-2,-,TRBJ1-3,many,TGTGCCAGCAGCTTATCGCCAGGCCACCTAAACACCATATATTTT,CASSLSPGHLNTIYF
TRBV20-1,-,TRBJ2-1,many,TGCAGTGCTAGTGAGGCAGGGCCGCATGAGCAGTTCTTC,CSASEAGPHEQFF
TRBV7-9,-,TRBJ2-1,few,TGTGCCAGCAGCTCCCCCGAACTACTTGGGGCTGGGGAGCAGTTCTTC,CASSSPELLGAGEQFF
TRBV2,TRBD2,TRBJ2-1,many,TGTGCCAGCAGTGAAGCCGGACTAGCGAAGGAGCAGTTCTTC,CASSEAGLAKEQFF
TRBV6-1,-,TRBJ1-5,many,TGTGCCAGCAACATGGACGGGAGCAATCAGCCCCAGCATTTT,CASNMDGSNQPQHF
TRBV28,-,TRBJ2-7,many,TGTGCCAGCACGAGAAGAGGGGACAATTCTCGTGGGTACGAGCAGTACTTC,CASTRRGDNSRGYEQYF
TRBV29-1,-,TRBJ1-1,many,TGCAGCGTTGTAATCTCACCGATGAACACTGAAGCTTTCTTT,CSVVISPMNTEAFF
TRBV27,-,TRBJ1-2,many,TGTGCCAGCAGTTTTCGGCAGAACTATGGCTACACCTTC,CASSFRQNYGYTF
TRBV6-6,-,TRBJ2-7,many,TGTGCCAGCAGCACCAGGGGCGAGCAGTACTTC,CASSTRGEQYF
TRBV7-9,TRBD2,TRBJ2-1,many,TGTGCCAGCAGCTTAGGTGGCGGAGGACTAGCGGGAGACAATGAGCAGTTCTTC,CASSLGGGGLAGDNEQFF
TRBV5-1,TRBD2,TRBJ2-5,many,TGCGCCAGCAGCTTGAAGGGACTAGCGGGGTCCGAGGAGACCCAGTACTTC,CASSLKGLAGSEETQYF
TRBV2,-,TRBJ2-1,many,TGTGCCAGCAGTGAAGATTTCTGGAATGAGCAGTTCTTC,CASSEDFWNEQFF
TRBV4-3,-,TRBJ1-2,many,TGCGCCAGCAGCCTCGGACAGTCTAACTATGGCTACACCTTC,CASSLGQSNYGYTF
TRBV6-2/TRBV6-3,-,TRBJ1-1,many,TGTGCCAGCAGCTCAGGAGGGACTGAAGCTTTCTTT,CASSSGGTEAFF
TRBV6-6,TRBD2,TRBJ2-3,many,TGTGCCAGCAGCACCCCCCTAGCGGGGGTTCGAGATACGCAGTATTTT,CASSTPLAGVRDTQYF
TRBV18,-,TRBJ1-1,many,TGTGCCAGCTCACCGGGCGCTGGGAACACTGAAGCTTTCTTT,CASSPGAGNTEAFF
TRBV28,-,TRBJ2-5,-,TGTGCCAGCAGTCGCTTCGGCGGGGACGAGACCCAGTACTTC,CASSRFGGDETQYF
TRBV12-3/TRBV12-4,-,TRBJ1-2,many,TGTGCCAGCAGTTCCGGGCAGGGCTTACATGGCTACACCTTC,CASSSGQGLHGYTF
TRBV28,-,TRBJ2-1,many,TGTGCCAGCAGTTTATTCTCAGCGTTCAATGAGCAGTTCTTC,CASSLFSAFNEQFF
TRBV7-6,-,TRBJ2-7,many,TGTGCCAGCAACCCCGGGACCGGAACCTACGAGCAGTACTTC,CASNPGTGTYEQYF
TRBV10-2,TRBD1,TRBJ2-7,many,TGCGCCAGCAGGGGGACAGAAGTAGCATACGAGCAGTACTTC,CASRGTEVAYEQYF
TRBV6-1,-,TRBJ2-3,many,TGTGCCAGCAGTGAAAGCCTAGCCCATGGCACAGATACGCAGTATTTT,CASSESLAHGTDTQYF
TRBV11-2,-,TRBJ2-5,many,TGTGCCAGCAGCTTGGGGAGGAAGACCCAGTACTTC,CASSLGRKTQYF
TRBV27,-,TRBJ1-6,-,TGTGCCAGCAGTTTATACCCAGGGATATCACCCCTCCACTTT,CASSLYPGISPLHF
TRBV29-1,TRBD1,TRBJ1-6,many,TGCAGCGTTACCCAACAGGGGACCCTCCACTTT,CSVTQQGTLHF
TRBV12-3/TRBV12-4,-,TRBJ2-5,medium-sized,TGTGCCAGCACCGACGGTGGTTGGGAGACCCAGTACTTC,CASTDGGWETQYF
TRBV7-3,TRBD1,TRBJ1-1,few,TGTGCCAGCAGCTCCCATGGCAGGGGGGCCACTGAAGCTTTCTTT,CASSSHGRGATEAFF
TRBV24-1,TRBD2,TRBJ2-2,many,TGTGCCACCTCGAGGCGAGCGGGGATCAACACCGGGGAGCTGTTTTTT,CATSRRAGINTGELFF
TRBV15,-,TRBJ2-2,many,TGTGCCACCAGCAGAGATCGGGGAGAAAACACCGGGGAGCTGTTTTTT,CATSRDRGENTGELFF
TRBV20-1,TRBD1,TRBJ2-1,-,TGCAGTGCTAGGGGACAGGAGGACTACAATGAGCAGTTCTTC,CSARGQEDYNEQFF
TRBV12-3/TRBV12-4,-,TRBJ2-7,many,TGTGCCAGCAGTTTGGTGAGTTCGGGCGAGCAGTACTTC,CASSLVSSGEQYF
TRBV20-1,TRBD2,TRBJ2-1,many,TGCAGTGCTCCAGAAAGCGGGGGGGATCACAATGAGCAGTTCTTC,CSAPESGGDHNEQFF
TRBV2,-,TRBJ2-5,-,TGTGCCAGTGTTAGGGAGACCCAGTACTTC,CASVRETQYF
TRBV24-1,-,TRBJ2-3,many,TGTGCCACCAGTGATTTGGCTGGGGGCGAGGTAGATACGCAGTATTTT,CATSDLAGGEVDTQYF